This TCR beta chain appears in the sequencing data of a study of T-cell reconstitution after alpha-beta-depleted transplantation in children (dated by TCRdb to between 2015 and 2016). The study in broad terms: Using TCR repertoire profiling, the study quantitatively followed how T-cell immune reconstitution unfolded in children after TCRalphabeta/CD19-depleted allogeneic hematopoietic cell transplantation. Beyond this particular receptor, the publication reports: Apparently early alphabetaT-cell count recovery about two months after transplant reportedly relied on only several hundred rapidly expanded clones derived from non-depleted graft cells. In some patients, high TCRbeta diversity at day 60 was attributed to recipient T cells and intrathymic progenitors that had survived conditioning. Over subsequent months, a decline in hyperexpanded clone frequencies was noted, and after one year, T-cell counts and TCRbeta diversity were mostly ascribed to newly produced T cells.

This clonotype was seen only a few times. Its target antigen remains unknown. Base qualities are missing; no much larger clone stands one base away. The meaning of the sample's treatment or condition label: allogeneic hematopoietic cell transplantation with graft depleted of TCRalphabeta T cells and CD19 B cells. Transplant recipients were children who received TCRalphabeta/CD19-depleted allogeneic hematopoietic cell grafts. Receptors were amplified or captured by PCR. Instrument used: Illumina HiSeq 2500. TCR library preparation used molecular barcoding, with unique molecular identifiers applied to normalize quantification of the TCRbeta repertoire. TCRdb ran its own pipeline on the public reads, namely fastp trimming at Q25 and MiXCR clone calling, and kept in-frame beta chains. CDR3 protein sequences are deduplicated, and each keeps its most common genes and DNA. Within this sample are some 440,000 distinct CDR3 sequences, with about 17% of them counted one time only. The ten largest make up roughly 27% of the sample.

CDR1 and CDR2 are read off the germline V gene as LGHNA and YNFKEQ. The junction shows trimming of 4 bases on V and 3 bases on J, and the gene matches do not reach 5 bases of it. The CDR3 holds 15 amino acids from the cysteine to the phenylalanine. Solely the CDR3 DNA is kept, with 45 bases framed from the first base. Recombination linked TRBV4-2 to TRBJ2-7; 11 middle bases align to TRBD1. The sequencing here drew on PBMCs, mostly from graft donor cells, taken 360 days after TCRalphabeta/CD19-depleted stem cell transplant. This clonotype was obtained from a boy younger than two who had a stem cell transplant for Wiskott-Aldrich syndrome, so the T cells may come from the graft donor. The DNA sequence is TGTGCCAGCAGCCTAAGGACAGGGGGCATCTACGAGCAGTACTTC. Its product reads: CASSLRTGGIYEQYF.